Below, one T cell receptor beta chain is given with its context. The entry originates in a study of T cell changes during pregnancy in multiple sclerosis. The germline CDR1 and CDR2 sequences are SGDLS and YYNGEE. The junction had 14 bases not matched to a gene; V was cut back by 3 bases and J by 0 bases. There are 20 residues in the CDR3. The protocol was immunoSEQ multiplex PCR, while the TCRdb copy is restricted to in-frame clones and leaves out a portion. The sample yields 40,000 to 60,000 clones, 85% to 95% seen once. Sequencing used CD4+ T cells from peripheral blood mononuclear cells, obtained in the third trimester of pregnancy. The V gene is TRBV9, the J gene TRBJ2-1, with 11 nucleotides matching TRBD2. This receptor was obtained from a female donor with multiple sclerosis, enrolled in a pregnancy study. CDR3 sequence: CASSATPGLAVQSSYNEQFF. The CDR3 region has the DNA TGTGCCAGCAGCGCTACACCGGGACTAGCGGTCCAAAGCTCCTACAATGAGCAGTTCTTC. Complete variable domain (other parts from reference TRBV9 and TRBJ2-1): DSGVTQTPKHLITATGQRVTLRCSPRSGDLSVYWYQQSLDQGLQFLIQYYNGEERAKGNILERFSAQQFPDLHSELNLSSLELGDSALYFCASSATPGLAVQSSYNEQFFGPGTRLTVL.